This T cell receptor (beta chain) was documented in a study of cytomegalovirus exposure and HLA in healthy donors. The PCR contained 60 Vbeta and 13 Jbeta primers. Using immunoSEQ multiplex PCR, the repertoire was profiled, and TCRdb retains in-frame clones only, with some absent. In the table there are around 110,000 clones, approximately 80% of which are singletons. Germline trimming cut 3 bases from V and 4 bases from J; bases unmatched to any gene: 6. CDR3 length: 16 residues. CDR1 and CDR2 from the germline V gene are LNHDA and SQIVND (reference sequence). The source is a man aged 50-60 years in good health and CMV-seronegative. This chain joins TRBV19 and TRBJ2-2, with 9 positions matching TRBD2. Sequencing was carried out using PBMCs. CDR3 residues: CASSILSGGPTGELFF. The CDR3 DNA reads TGTGCCAGTAGTATCCTTAGCGGGGGCCCCACCGGGGAGCTGTTTTTT.